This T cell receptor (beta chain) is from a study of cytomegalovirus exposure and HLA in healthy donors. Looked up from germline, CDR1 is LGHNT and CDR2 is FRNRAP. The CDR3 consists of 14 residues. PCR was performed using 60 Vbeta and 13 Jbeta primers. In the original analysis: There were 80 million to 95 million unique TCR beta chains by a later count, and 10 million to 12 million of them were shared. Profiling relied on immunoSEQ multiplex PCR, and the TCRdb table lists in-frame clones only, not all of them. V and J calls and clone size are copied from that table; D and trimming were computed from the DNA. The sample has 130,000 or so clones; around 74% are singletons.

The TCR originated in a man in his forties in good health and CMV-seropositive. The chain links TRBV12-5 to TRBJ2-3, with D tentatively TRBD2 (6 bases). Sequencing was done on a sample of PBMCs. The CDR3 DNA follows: TGTGTGCCCCAAGGTCTAGCGAATACAGATACGCAGTATTTT. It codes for CVPQGLANTDTQYF.